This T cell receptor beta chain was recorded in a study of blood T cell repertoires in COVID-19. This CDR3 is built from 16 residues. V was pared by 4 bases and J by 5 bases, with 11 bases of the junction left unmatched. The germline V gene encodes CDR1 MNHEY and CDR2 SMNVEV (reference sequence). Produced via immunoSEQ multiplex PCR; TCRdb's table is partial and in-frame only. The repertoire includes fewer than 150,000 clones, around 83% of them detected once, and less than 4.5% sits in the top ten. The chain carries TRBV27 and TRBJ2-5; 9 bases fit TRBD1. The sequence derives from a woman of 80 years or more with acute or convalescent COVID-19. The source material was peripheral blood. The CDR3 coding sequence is TGTGCCAGCAGTTCCTGGACAGGGGTCTTGTCGGAGACCCAGTACTTC. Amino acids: CASSSWTGVLSETQYF.